These 26 T cell receptor beta chains were all obtained from the same sample, sequenced in a study of cytomegalovirus exposure and HLA in healthy donors. PCR amplification relied on 60 Vbeta primers (plus 13 Jbeta primers). Assay: immunoSEQ multiplex PCR; the TCRdb copy retains only in-frame clones and omits some. This sample's clone table lists approximately 96,000 clones. Material: PBMCs. These receptors were obtained from a girl aged 10-17 years in good health and CMV-seropositive.

The CDR3 bases are TGTGCCAGCAGCGTAGGTTTTGAGGGGGCGAGGGTTGAAGCTTTCTTT. This translates into CASSVGFEGARVEAFF. The chain has TRBV9 and TRBJ1-1; 7 nucleotides match TRBD1. Trimming cost V 0 bases and J 7 bases; bases outside gene matches: 12. The CDR3 has 16 residues. The V gene's germline CDR1 is SGDLS and CDR2 YYNGEE.

The chain uses TRBV5-1 and TRBJ2-1; TRBD2 matches 7 bases. J gave up 4 bases and V 1 base, and 5 bases lay outside the gene matches. Germline CDR1 reads SGHRS; CDR2 reads YFSETQ. This CDR3 contains 15 residues. Written as DNA, the CDR3 is TGCGCCAGCAGCTTGTTCAGCGGGGAATACAATGAGCAGTTCTTC. Encoded protein: CASSLFSGEYNEQFF.

With respect to this clone: This CDR3 is missing its conserved last phenylalanine or tryptophan, likely due to a read error. The J gene is TRBJ1-2, the V gene TRBV29-1; D ambiguous. The CDR3 has 12 residues. Germline V gene sequence: CDR1 SQVTM, CDR2 ANQGSEA. Trimming removed 1 base from V and 2 bases from J, with 5 bases in between. The CDR3 sequence is CSVEGVNYGYTL. Here the CDR3 DNA reads TGCAGCGTTGAAGGCGTAAACTATGGCTACACCCTC.

The genes are TRBV6-5 and TRBJ1-1; D is unclear. This CDR3 spans 14 amino acids. Trimming stripped 6 bases from V and 0 bases from J, with 11 bases between. Looked up from germline, CDR1 is MNHEY and CDR2 is SVGAGI. CDR3 in amino acids: CASRRTTLNTEAFF. CDR3 in DNA: TGTGCCAGCAGGCGAACTACCTTGAACACTGAAGCTTTCTTT.

This chain links TRBV7-5 with TRBJ1-5; the table gives TRBD1 as D, unverified against the DNA. TRBV7-5 is marked as a pseudogene. The CDR3 runs to 14 residues. The CDR3 spells CARGPDKGNQPQHF. The CDR3 nucleotides read TGTGCCAGAGGGCCGGACAAGGGCAATCAGCCCCAGCATTTT.

J is TRBJ2-2 and V is TRBV5-1, with D possibly matching TRBD1 (9 bases). V lost 6 bases and J 0 bases, leaving 15 bases between the germline ends. The CDR3 sequence is 16 residues long. Germline values: CDR1 SGHRS, CDR2 YFSETQ. The CDR3 sequence: CASIGGDRANTGELFF. CDR3 sequence (DNA): TGCGCCAGCATCGGGGGGGACAGGGCGAACACCGGGGAGCTGTTTTTT.

The V call is TRBV9, the J call TRBJ1-6; the match to TRBD1 covers 7 bases. V gave up 3 bases and J gave up 8 bases; unmatched junction bases: 11. The CDR3 has 16 amino acids. The germline V gene has CDR1 SGDLS and CDR2 YYNGEE. Here the CDR3 DNA reads TGTGCCAGCAGCGCCCGAGAGGGGGCTGGCTATTCACCCCTCCACTTT. The encoded protein is CASSAREGAGYSPLHF.

Written as DNA, the CDR3 is TGTGCTAGTGGCCGAGGGGGCGCTTGGGAAAAACTGTTTTTT. It yields the protein CASGRGGAWEKLFF. This sequence joins TRBV12-5 and TRBJ1-4; 7 bases line up with TRBD1. V gave up 6 bases and J gave up 8 bases; unmatched junction bases: 9. This CDR3 has 14 residues. CDR1 is LGHNT and CDR2 is FRNRAP in the germline V gene.

The chain is built from TRBV19 and TRBJ1-2, with D maybe TRBD1 (5 bases). The germline V and J ends were trimmed by 3 bases and 3 bases, with 14 bases remaining between them. This CDR3 is 15 amino acids long. In germline, CDR1 is LNHDA, CDR2 SQIVND (reference sequence). CDR3 sequence (DNA): TGTGCCAGTAGTATTTCGGGCAGGGAAGACTATGGCTACACCTTC. This translates into CASSISGREDYGYTF.

The chain is built from TRBV25-1 and TRBJ2-2, with 8 bases fitting TRBD1. J was trimmed by 8 bases and V by 4 bases; bases with no gene match: 9. CDR1 and CDR2 (germline): MGHDK, SYGVNS. The CDR3 extends over 15 amino acids. CDR3 sequence reads: CASSGQGAAPGELFF. In DNA, the CDR3 is TGTGCCAGCAGTGGGCAGGGGGCGGCCCCTGGGGAGCTGTTTTTT.

Written as DNA, the CDR3 is TGTGCCAGCTCACCTCTAGAGGGGGTAGGAGCTTTCTCTGGGGCCAACGTCCTGACTTTC. Its translation is CASSPLEGVGAFSGANVLTF. The J gene is TRBJ2-6, the V gene TRBV18, with a tentative D call TRBD1 (6 bases). The V end was cut by 3 bases, the J end by 0 bases, with 21 bases between. The germline gives CDR1 KGHSH, CDR2 LQKENI. The CDR3 consists of 20 residues.

The chain couples TRBV7-2 to TRBJ2-5, with D maybe TRBD2 (5 bases). Looked up from germline, CDR1 is SGHTA and CDR2 is FQGNSA. Trimming stripped 3 bases from V and 5 bases from J, with 7 bases between. CDR3 length: 12 amino acids. The CDR3 DNA sequence: TGTGCCAGCAGCTTCAGGAGGGAGACCCAGTACTTC. Translating it yields CASSFRRETQYF.

Remarks on this clone: The sample holds other DNA sequences that translate to the same CDR3. The chain employs TRBV6-1 and TRBJ1-6, with a weak D call TRBD1 (6 bases). Trimming shortened V by 7 bases and J by 7 bases, and 8 bases separated the two germline ends. Germline-derived CDR1 and CDR2 are MNHNS and SASEGT. CDR3 length equals 12 residues. The CDR3 sequence: CASKTGNSPLHF. The CDR3 DNA reads as TGTGCCAGCAAAACAGGGAATTCACCCCTCCACTTT.

The chain's CDR3 is CASSTGGTQYF. CDR3 coding DNA: TGTGCCAGCAGTACGGGAGGGACCCAGTACTTC. The rearrangement uses TRBV6-5 and TRBJ2-5; 7 bases match TRBD2. V lost 5 bases, J lost 7 bases, and 1 base stayed unmatched. This CDR3 is 11 amino acids long. Germline V gene lookup returns CDR1 MNHEY and CDR2 SVGAGI.

The chain couples TRBV6-1 to TRBJ1-1; D might be TRBD1 (6 bases). The V and J ends lost 5 bases and 4 bases respectively, with 14 bases between them. Germline CDR1 reads MNHNS; CDR2 reads SASEGT. CDR3 length: 14 residues. CDR3 protein: CASSKQGGVTEAFF. CDR3 sequence (DNA): TGTGCCAGCAGTAAACAGGGTGGGGTCACTGAAGCTTTCTTT.

The rearrangement links TRBV13 to TRBJ2-3; TRBD1 is a possible D gene (6 bases). Trimming stripped 0 bases from V and 3 bases from J, with 10 bases between. CDR3 length: 15 residues. CDR1 is PRHDT, CDR2 FYEKMQ, per germline (reference sequence). In DNA form, the CDR3 reads TGTGCCAGCAGCTTAGGGGGCCAGGGGACAGATACGCAGTATTTT. Translated: CASSLGGQGTDTQYF.

The CDR3 protein is CASSLSRTETPGSPLHF. As DNA, the CDR3 is TGTGCCAGCAGCTTATCTCGGACAGAAACCCCTGGATCACCCCTCCACTTT. This sequence joins TRBV11-2 and TRBJ1-6, with a possible D match to TRBD1 (6 bases). Trimming shortened V by 2 bases and J by 10 bases, and 21 bases separated the two germline ends. CDR1 SGHAT and CDR2 FQNNGV come from the germline V gene. The CDR3 covers 17 residues.

This chain connects TRBV5-1 to TRBJ2-2; possible D gene TRBD2, 6 bases. V gave up 3 bases and J gave up 6 bases, with 12 bases separating them. The CDR3 runs 14 residues. Germline loops: CDR1 SGHRS, CDR2 YFSETQ. The CDR3 DNA reads as TGCGCCAGCAGCTCCGCCTGGGGGGCCGGGGAGCTGTTTTTT. Translated, it gives CASSSAWGAGELFF.

The rearrangement links TRBV4-3 to TRBJ2-1; no reliable D call. The ends were cut back, 0 bases at V and 2 bases at J, with 8 bases in the middle. Germline CDR1 reads LGHNA; CDR2 reads YSLEER. The CDR3 consists of 15 residues. The CDR3 reads CASSQDLSTYNEQFF. The CDR3 DNA follows: TGCGCCAGCAGCCAAGACCTATCGACCTACAATGAGCAGTTCTTC.

The genes are TRBV18 and TRBJ1-4; D is undetermined. This CDR3 has 17 amino acids. The V and J ends lost 3 bases and 3 bases respectively, with 17 bases between them. Germline loops: CDR1 KGHSH, CDR2 LQKENI. The chain's CDR3 is CASSPIVGQASNEKLFF. For the CDR3, the DNA is TGTGCCAGCTCACCGATTGTTGGGCAAGCATCTAATGAAAAACTGTTTTTT.

The V gene is TRBV2, the J gene TRBJ1-5, with D hard to call. Germline V lookup: CDR1 SNHLY, CDR2 FYNNEI. The CDR3 is made up of 15 amino acids. V was cut by 4 bases and J by 1 base, with 11 bases left in between. In DNA, the CDR3 is TGTGCCAGCAGTGGTAGGACGGGAAGCAATCAGCCCCAGCATTTT. This gives the protein CASSGRTGSNQPQHF.

This chain joins TRBV7-8 and TRBJ2-5; possible D gene TRBD2, 5 bases. Germline CDR1 SGHVS, CDR2 FQNEAQ. The CDR3 loop spans 16 amino acids. Trimming removed 2 bases from V and 3 bases from J, with 16 bases in between. The CDR3 DNA sequence: TGTGCCAGCAGCTTAAGAGGGCCGGCGACTAAAGAGACCCAGTACTTC. Translation: CASSLRGPATKETQYF.

This chain uses TRBV7-2 with TRBJ2-7, with D perhaps TRBD2 (5 bases). V was trimmed by 0 bases and J by 5 bases, leaving 14 bases between them. Germline loops: CDR1 SGHTA, CDR2 FQGNSA. The CDR3 covers 15 residues. The CDR3 DNA reads TGTGCCAGCAGCTTAGCTCCGGGGATTAGTAACGAGCAGTACTTC. Its translation: CASSLAPGISNEQYF.

The chain combines TRBV4-2 with TRBJ1-2; D might be TRBD1 (6 bases). The V end was cut by 2 bases, the J end by 4 bases, with 11 bases between. CDR3 length: 14 residues. The germline V gene encodes CDR1 LGHNA and CDR2 YNFKEQ. CDR3 DNA: TGTGCCAGCAGCCAAACCGGGACAACCTATGGCTACACCTTC. Its translation: CASSQTGTTYGYTF.

V usage is TRBV29-1 and J usage is TRBJ2-2, with 7 bases identical to TRBD1. The CDR3 totals 13 residues. Germline V gene data show CDR1 as SQVTM and CDR2 as ANQGSEA. With V trimmed by 7 bases and J by 6 bases, 8 bases remained unmatched. CDR3 amino acids: CSAWGQGAGELFF. CDR3 coding DNA: TGCAGCGCTTGGGGGCAGGGGGCCGGGGAGCTGTTTTTT.

The chain uses TRBV7-8 and TRBJ1-1, with 11 bases that match TRBD1. CDR3 size: 16 residues. J was trimmed by 4 bases and V by 5 bases; bases with no gene match: 9. Per germline, CDR1 SGHVS and CDR2 FQNEAQ. The CDR3 reads CASSPGTGGGLTEAFF. The CDR3 region has the DNA TGTGCCAGCAGCCCCGGGACAGGGGGTGGGCTCACTGAAGCTTTCTTT.